Listed below are T cell receptor beta chains from one sample, sequenced in a study of blood T cell repertoires in COVID-19. The table came from immunoSEQ multiplex PCR; TCRdb's copy has only in-frame clones and leaves some out. Counted here are some 200,000 clones, 82% occurring once; the ten biggest clones make up 6.9%. Sequenced material: peripheral blood. These receptors came from a human donor with acute or convalescent COVID-19. The donor label of this sample is uncertain. Each CDR3 is given with its conserved first and last residue. A D gene is named only where the DNA matches it firmly. Clone sizes are given selectively: once, few, many, or a class where the clone is expanded.

size	V	D	J	DNA	CDR3
once	TRBV2	NA	TRBJ1-2	TGTGCCAGCAGACAGGCTAACTATGGCTACACCTTC	CASRQANYGYTF
once	TRBV7-2	NA	TRBJ1-3	TGTGCCAGCAGCTTAGATGTCGGCTCTGGAAACACCATATATTTT	CASSLDVGSGNTIYF
once	TRBV14	NA	TRBJ1-3	TGTGCCAGCAGCCAAGTTCCAGACACCATATATTTT	CASSQVPDTIYF
few	TRBV24-1	NA	TRBJ2-1	TGTGCCACCAGTGATTCGACCATTAGCATGCATGAGCAGTTCTTC	CATSDSTISMHEQFF
NA	TRBV19	TRBD2	TRBJ2-7	TGTGCCAGTAGTCTCCACGGGACTAGCGGGAGTACCTACGAGCAGTACTTC	CASSLHGTSGSTYEQYF
NA	TRBV5-1	NA	TRBJ1-1	TGCGCCAGCAGCTTGGTCAGGGGAGTCACTGAAGCTTTCTTT	CASSLVRGVTEAFF
NA	TRBV27	NA	TRBJ1-5	TGTGCCAGCAGTCCCTGGACAGTTAGCAATCAGCCCCAGCATTTT	CASSPWTVSNQPQHF
NA	TRBV24-1	TRBD1	TRBJ2-1	TGTGCCACCAACCTCCCGCCGACGGGCAGGGGGCTCAATGAGCAGTTCTTC	CATNLPPTGRGLNEQFF
NA	TRBV5-1	TRBD1	TRBJ1-5	TGCGCCAGCAGCCCGGACAGGGACAATCAGCCCCAGCATTTT	CASSPDRDNQPQHF
many	TRBV28	NA	TRBJ2-7	TGTGCCAGCAGTTTGACCCAGGGGCCTGCCGAGCAGTACTTC	CASSLTQGPAEQYF
NA	TRBV5-6	NA	TRBJ1-1	TGTGCCAGCAGCGGAACAGAGATGAACACTGAAGCTTTCTTT	CASSGTEMNTEAFF
NA	TRBV24-1	NA	TRBJ1-2	TGTGCCACCAGTGAAAACCAGGGGCCTGGCTACACCTTC	CATSENQGPGYTF
NA	TRBV19	TRBD1	TRBJ1-1	TGTGCCACAAGTTTCGACCGGGACAGAAACACTGAAGCTTTCTTT	CATSFDRDRNTEAFF
NA	TRBV19	NA	TRBJ1-5	TGTGCCAGTAGCCTCCCGGGGGGAAAGAGCAATCAGCCCCAGCATTTT	CASSLPGGKSNQPQHF
NA	TRBV10-3	TRBD1	TRBJ2-1	TGTGCCATCAGTTCGGGACAGGGGGTGACTGAGCAGTTCTTC	CAISSGQGVTEQFF
NA	TRBV2	NA	TRBJ1-6	TGTGCCAGCAGCAGGGGTAATTCACCCCTCCACTTT	CASSRGNSPLHF
NA	TRBV7-9	NA	TRBJ1-1	TGTGCCAGCAGCTTAGCTCAGGGAAACACTGAAGCTTTCTTT	CASSLAQGNTEAFF
once	TRBV25-1	NA	TRBJ2-1	TGTGCCAGCAGTGTGGGGCGGTACAATGAGCAGTTCTTC	CASSVGRYNEQFF
NA	TRBV28	NA	TRBJ1-2	TGTGCCAGCAGAAAGGACAGCCCTAACTATGGCTACACCTTC	CASRKDSPNYGYTF
NA	TRBV5-1	TRBD2	TRBJ2-3	TGCGCCAGCAGCGTGGGGACTATTGGGGACACAGATACGCAGTATTTT	CASSVGTIGDTDTQYF
NA	TRBV27	NA	TRBJ1-2	TGTGCCAGCAGTCTCACTAAGGGCTACACCTTC	CASSLTKGYTF
once	TRBV7-3	TRBD2	TRBJ2-1	TGTGCCAGCAGCGAGGGACTAGCTAACAATGAGCAGTTCTTC	CASSEGLANNEQFF
NA	TRBV7-9	NA	TRBJ1-3	TGTGCCAGCAGCTTAGGCGGACAACCCAACACCATATATTTT	CASSLGGQPNTIYF
NA	TRBV27	TRBD1	TRBJ1-1	TGTGCCAGCAGTTACTCAGGGCCAGGGGGCCCCAACACTGAAGCTTTCTTT	CASSYSGPGGPNTEAFF
NA	TRBV5-8	NA	TRBJ1-2	TGTGCCAGCAGCCCCCAGGGTTTCTATGGCTACACCTTC	CASSPQGFYGYTF
NA	TRBV7-2	TRBD2	TRBJ2-5	TGTGCCAGCAGCTTAGCGTCTGTCGGACTAGCGGTACAAGAGACCCAGTACTTC	CASSLASVGLAVQETQYF
NA	TRBV29-1	TRBD2	TRBJ2-3	TGCAGCGTTGTTGCGGGAGCTGATACGCAGTATTTT	CSVVAGADTQYF
NA	TRBV2	NA	TRBJ2-7	TGTGCCAGCACTCCGACAGCCCTCTCCTACGAGCAGTACTTC	CASTPTALSYEQYF
NA	TRBV5-1	TRBD1	TRBJ2-3	TGCGCCAGCAGCTTGCGACAGGGGGGAGATACGCAGTATTTT	CASSLRQGGDTQYF
few	TRBV5-1	TRBD1	TRBJ2-2	TGCGCCAGCAGCTTGGGAGGGACAGGCCACGGAGGCGGGGAGCTGTTTTTT	CASSLGGTGHGGGELFF
NA	TRBV5-1	TRBD2	TRBJ2-1	TGCGCCAGCAGCTTGGAAAGCGGGAAGGGGAATGAGCAGTTCTTC	CASSLESGKGNEQFF
NA	TRBV2	NA	TRBJ2-7	TGTGCCAGCAGTGAAACCCGAGCACAGTACTTC	CASSETRAQYF
NA	TRBV7-9	TRBD1	TRBJ1-2	TGTGCCAGCAGGATGAAACAGGGGCCGCAGGGCTACACCTTC	CASRMKQGPQGYTF
NA	TRBV27	NA	TRBJ2-2	TGTGCCAGCAGTTTATATGGTGTGGCAGGGATTAACACCGGGGAGCTGTTTTTT	CASSLYGVAGINTGELFF
NA	TRBV7-2	TRBD1	TRBJ1-1	TGTGCCAGCAGCTCCGACAGGGTAGTGACTGAAGCTTTCTTT	CASSSDRVVTEAFF
NA	TRBV6-5	NA	TRBJ2-3	TGTGCCACCAAGCAAGGGGCAGATACGCAGTATTTT	CATKQGADTQYF
NA	TRBV4-1	NA	TRBJ2-1	TGCGCCAGCAGCCACAACAGGGCTTTAGTTTGTGAGCAGTTCTTC	CASSHNRALVCEQFF
NA	TRBV4-1	NA	TRBJ1-5	TGCGCCAGCAGCCAAGACGTCCAGGATAATCAGCCCCAGCATTTT	CASSQDVQDNQPQHF
NA	TRBV7-9	NA	TRBJ1-1	TGTGCCAGCAGCTTCCGGGACATTGAAGCTTTCTTT	CASSFRDIEAFF
NA	TRBV3-1/TRBV3-2	NA	TRBJ2-3	TGTGCCAGCAGCCTCCGGGACTCATCGTGGGATACGCAGTATTTT	CASSLRDSSWDTQYF
NA	TRBV5-4	TRBD1	TRBJ1-2	TGTGCCAGCAAAGCCGGGACAGGACCCTTCAGAAGCTATGGCTACACCTTC	CASKAGTGPFRSYGYTF
NA	TRBV19	NA	TRBJ1-1	TGTGCCAGTAGTATTGTCATGAACACTGAAGCTTTCTTT	CASSIVMNTEAFF